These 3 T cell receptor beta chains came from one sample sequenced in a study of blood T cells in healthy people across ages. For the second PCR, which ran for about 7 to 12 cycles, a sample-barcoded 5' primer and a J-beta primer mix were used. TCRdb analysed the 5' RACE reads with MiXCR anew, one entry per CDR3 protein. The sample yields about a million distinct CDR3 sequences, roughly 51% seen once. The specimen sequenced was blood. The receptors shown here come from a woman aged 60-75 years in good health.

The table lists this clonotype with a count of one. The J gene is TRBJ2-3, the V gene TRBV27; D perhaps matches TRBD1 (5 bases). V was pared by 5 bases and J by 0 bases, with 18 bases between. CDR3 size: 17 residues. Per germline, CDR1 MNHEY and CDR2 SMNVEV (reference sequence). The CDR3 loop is CASSEGAALLSTDTQYF. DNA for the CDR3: TGTGCCAGCAGTGAAGGGGCTGCCCTCCTTAGCACAGATACGCAGTATTTT.

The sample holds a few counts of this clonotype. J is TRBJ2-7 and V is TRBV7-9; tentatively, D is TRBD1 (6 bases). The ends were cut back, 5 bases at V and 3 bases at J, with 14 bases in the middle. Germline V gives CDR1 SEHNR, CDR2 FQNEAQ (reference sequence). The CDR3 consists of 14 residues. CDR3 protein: CASSPTRGGYEQYF. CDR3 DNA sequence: TGTGCCAGCAGCCCCACCCGAGGGGGCTACGAGCAGTACTTC.

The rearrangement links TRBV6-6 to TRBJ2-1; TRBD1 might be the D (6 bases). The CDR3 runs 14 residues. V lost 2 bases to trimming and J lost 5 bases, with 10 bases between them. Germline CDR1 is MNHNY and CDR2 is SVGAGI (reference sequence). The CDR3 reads CASSYEGEHNEQFF. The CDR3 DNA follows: TGTGCCAGCAGTTACGAGGGGGAACACAATGAGCAGTTCTTC.